The 18 T cell receptor beta chains in this list originate from one sample, sequenced in a study of cytomegalovirus exposure and HLA in healthy donors. TCRdb keeps only in-frame clones here, not all; method: immunoSEQ multiplex PCR. The sample has just under 75,000 clones, about 93% seen once; the top ten hold approximately 3%. What was sequenced was PBMCs. These receptors all stem from a woman aged 18-30 years in good health and CMV-seropositive.

CDR3 region: CSVGQANTEAFF. CDR3 nucleotide sequence: TGCAGCGTTGGACAGGCGAACACTGAAGCTTTCTTT. This chain uses TRBV29-1 with TRBJ1-1, with D possibly being TRBD1 (6 bases). Germline loops: CDR1 SQVTM, CDR2 ANQGSEA. V lost 4 bases to trimming and J lost 1 base, with 7 bases between them. The CDR3 is 12 amino acids.

This rearrangement joins TRBV18 to TRBJ2-1; possible D gene TRBD2, 5 bases. V dropped 7 bases and J dropped 5 bases, with 12 bases sitting between them. This CDR3 is built from 13 residues. Looked up from germline, CDR1 is KGHSH and CDR2 is LQKENI. The CDR3: CASLGLRDNEQFF. CDR3 DNA sequence: TGTGCCAGCTTAGGACTCCGAGACAATGAGCAGTTCTTC.

This chain links TRBV7-6 with TRBJ2-5; 10 bases map to TRBD2. Germline CDR1 and CDR2: SGHVS and FNYEAQ. CDR3 size: 16 residues. V lost 5 bases to trimming and J lost 5 bases; unmatched junction nucleotides: 11. In DNA form, the CDR3 reads TGTGCCAGCAGCATAAACAGCGGGAGGGCCAGGGAGACCCAGTACTTC. It specifies CASSINSGRARETQYF.

This sequence joins TRBV5-1 and TRBJ2-7; D might be TRBD1 (5 bases). The germline gives CDR1 SGHRS, CDR2 YFSETQ. V shed 1 base and J shed 5 bases, with 16 bases lying between them. The CDR3 length is 15 residues. The CDR3 loop is CASSLNRRRNDEQYF. CDR3 nucleotides: TGCGCCAGCAGCTTGAACAGGCGAAGGAATGACGAGCAGTACTTC.

The chain is built from TRBV2 and TRBJ2-2, with 9 bases lining up with TRBD1. V dropped 7 bases and J dropped 2; count of bases not matched to a gene: 2. The CDR3 is 14 amino acids. Germline V gene data show CDR1 as SNHLY and CDR2 as FYNNEI. CDR3 sequence reads: CASNRGPNTGELFF. CDR3 in DNA: TGTGCCAGCAACAGGGGGCCCAACACCGGGGAGCTGTTTTTT.

The chain recombines TRBV5-8 with TRBJ2-3; possible D gene TRBD1, 5 bases. Germline V lookup: CDR1 SGHTS, CDR2 YDEGEE. The CDR3 has 15 residues. V dropped 0 bases and J dropped 6 bases, with 14 bases sitting between them. The CDR3 DNA follows: TGTGCCAGCAGCTTGGGGACGAAGGGGCCGGATACGCAGTATTTT. Protein: CASSLGTKGPDTQYF.

The chain employs TRBV9 and TRBJ1-4; TRBD1 matches 7 bases. The germline V gene has CDR1 SGDLS and CDR2 YYNGEE. Germline trimming cut 3 bases from V and 7 bases from J; bases unmatched to any gene: 9. The CDR3 is 15 amino acids. The CDR3 spells CASSAGDRTSEKLFF. The CDR3 nucleotides read TGTGCCAGCAGCGCGGGGGACAGAACGAGTGAAAAACTGTTTTTT.

The gene calls are TRBV7-2 and TRBJ2-4, with 8 bases lining up with TRBD2. Losses at the gene ends were 4 bases for V and 5 bases for J; bases not matched to a gene: 7. Looked up from germline, CDR1 is SGHTA and CDR2 is FQGNSA. The CDR3 runs 15 residues. This chain's CDR3 is CASSWTELAENIQYF. DNA of the CDR3: TGTGCCAGCAGCTGGACAGAACTAGCGGAAAACATTCAGTACTTC.

V is TRBV7-2 and J is TRBJ2-3, with a weak D call TRBD1 (5 bases). V lost 0 bases and J lost 0, with 13 bases in between. This CDR3 contains 17 residues. The germline V gene has CDR1 SGHTA and CDR2 FQGNSA. The CDR3, as DNA: TGTGCCAGCAGCTTAGCTAGGGGAACTGCTAGCACAGATACGCAGTATTTT. The encoded protein is CASSLARGTASTDTQYF.

The chain is built from TRBV28 and TRBJ2-3; a weak D match, TRBD2 (5 bases). CDR3 size: 14 residues. Trimming shortened V by 8 bases and J by 4 bases, and 16 bases separated the two germline ends. Per the germline V gene, CDR1 is MDHEN and CDR2 is SYDVKM. CDR3 DNA: TGTGCCAGCGGCCTTCTCCGGGGATCAGATACGCAGTATTTT. Translation gives CASGLLRGSDTQYF.

The chain uses TRBV28 and TRBJ1-5, with D perhaps TRBD1 (5 bases). This CDR3 has 12 residues. V was pared by 7 bases and J by 6 bases, with 10 bases between. CDR1 is MDHEN, CDR2 SYDVKM, per germline. The CDR3 spells CASIGGAQPQHF. The CDR3 nucleotides are TGTGCCAGCATCGGGGGAGCTCAGCCCCAGCATTTT.

This clone was seen once. V usage is TRBV27 and J usage is TRBJ1-3; D might be TRBD1 (6 bases). Germline V gives CDR1 MNHEY, CDR2 SMNVEV (reference sequence). The CDR3 loop spans 15 amino acids. Deletions cut 7 bases from V and 2 bases from J, with 15 bases between. DNA of the CDR3: TGTGCCAGCAAAGAAATTGGACAGACTGGAAACACCATATATTTT. Translation gives CASKEIGQTGNTIYF.

The chain combines TRBV13 with TRBJ2-3; D not certain. Trimming removed 2 bases at V and 2 bases at J, with 11 bases between. This CDR3 comprises 15 residues. Germline lookup yields CDR1 PRHDT and CDR2 FYEKMQ (reference sequence). The chain's CDR3 is CASSLIGGPTDTQYF. The CDR3 DNA is TGTGCCAGCAGCTTAATCGGCGGCCCCACAGATACGCAGTATTTT.

This chain joins TRBV7-9 and TRBJ2-3, with D perhaps matching TRBD2 (6 bases). CDR1 and CDR2 (germline): SEHNR, FQNEAQ (reference sequence). The germline V and J ends were trimmed by 5 bases and 11 bases, with 17 bases remaining between them. The CDR3 is 13 residues long. In DNA, the CDR3 is TGTGCCAGCAGCGGTGAGTGGGCGGGGATGCAGTATTTT. It encodes CASSGEWAGMQYF.

This clone was observed a single time. The chain joins TRBV6-6 to TRBJ2-5; D perhaps matches TRBD2 (6 bases). Looked up from germline, CDR1 is MNHNY and CDR2 is SVGAGI (reference sequence). Between the trimmed V and J ends, which lost 0 bases and 4 bases, there was a span of 9 bases. This CDR3 is 14 amino acids long. The CDR3 region has the DNA TGTGCCAGCAGTTACTCCGGAGGGTTAGAGACCCAGTACTTC. Its translation: CASSYSGGLETQYF.

V usage is TRBV18 and J usage is TRBJ1-1, with 10 bases that match TRBD1. With 3 bases clipped from V and 5 bases from J, the junction kept 3 bases outside the gene matches. The CDR3 runs 14 residues. Germline V CDR1 and CDR2: KGHSH, LQKENI. Here the CDR3 DNA reads TGTGCCAGCTCACCTAAGGGACAGGGGACTGAAGCTTTCTTT. Its protein product is CASSPKGQGTEAFF.

This chain connects TRBV19 to TRBJ1-1; no definite D call. Germline CDR1 LNHDA, CDR2 SQIVND (reference sequence). The length of the CDR3 is 13 residues. V dropped 2 bases and J dropped 10 bases, with 14 bases sitting between them. DNA of the CDR3: TGTGCCAGTAGTATATGGGAGACGGATGGAGCTTTCTTT. It translates to CASSIWETDGAFF.

This chain links TRBV19 with TRBJ2-7; 9 nucleotides align to TRBD1. The V gene end was trimmed by 9 bases and the J gene end by 1 base; junction bases not matched to a gene: 4. This CDR3 comprises 13 residues. CDR1 LNHDA and CDR2 SQIVND come from the germline V gene (reference sequence). The CDR3 spells CARRDRESYEQYF. CDR3 bases: TGTGCCAGAAGGGACAGGGAGTCCTACGAGCAGTACTTC.